The source of this T cell receptor beta chain is a study of CD8+ T cells in alopecia areata. Regarding treatment: oral pan-JAK inhibitor, 5-10 mg twice daily. Extracted RNA was reverse transcribed into cDNA, the sequencing template. Some clones are missing from TCRdb's copy, which holds only in-frame ones; the method was immunoSEQ multiplex PCR. The table has about 190,000 clones, more than 50% seen once. CDR1 and CDR2 (germline): MGHDK, SYGVNS. V lost 9 bases and J lost 3, with 17 bases in between. This CDR3 is built from 14 residues. The sample consisted of CD4+ T cells sorted from blood, taken at week 24, from a patient treated with tofacitinib. V is TRBV25-1 and J is TRBJ1-1; D gene uncertain. This TCR was sampled from a human donor with alopecia areata. The CDR3 DNA reads TGTGCCAGTCTGTTCTGGGGTTCGGACACTGAAGCTTTCTTT. Residues: CASLFWGSDTEAFF.